One and the same sample provided the 32 T cell receptor beta chains below, sequenced in a study of CD8+ T cells in alopecia areata. Stated treatment: oral pan-JAK inhibitor, 5-10 mg twice daily. Following RNA extraction, reverse transcription yielded cDNA that acted as the sequencing template. The protocol was immunoSEQ multiplex PCR, while the TCRdb copy is restricted to in-frame clones and leaves out a portion. The table records a few hundred thousand clones, around two fifths of them present only once. Sequences were derived from CD4+ T cells sorted from blood, sampled around week 30, from a patient treated with tofacitinib. The receptor set was obtained from a human donor with alopecia areata.

The sample holds a few counts of this clone. This chain connects TRBV30 to TRBJ1-1, with D hard to call. This CDR3 contains 13 residues. CDR1 GTSNPN and CDR2 SVGIG come from the germline V gene (reference sequence). V was cut by 2 bases and J by 3 bases, with 10 bases left in between. Written as DNA, the CDR3 is TGTGCCTGGAGTAAGGTGGGGTACACTGAAGCTTTCTTT. Its protein is CAWSKVGYTEAFF.

The chain combines TRBV7-2 with TRBJ2-3; the match to TRBD1 covers 7 bases. The CDR3 is 15 amino acids. Germline lookup yields CDR1 SGHTA and CDR2 FQGNSA. The J segment lost 3 bases and the V segment lost 7 bases, leaving 10 bases of the junction unmatched. CDR3 coding DNA: TGTGCCAGCACCTGGGACAGACCACTGACAGATACGCAGTATTTT. Translation: CASTWDRPLTDTQYF.

This chain uses TRBV9 with TRBJ2-1; D call uncertain. Germline loops: CDR1 SGDLS, CDR2 YYNGEE. Trimming cost V 0 bases and J 6 bases, with 10 bases left between them. This CDR3 is built from 14 residues. The CDR3 region has the DNA TGTGCCAGCAGCGTAGTAGCTAACTCCAATGAGCAGTTCTTC. Translation: CASSVVANSNEQFF.

This clone has more than one count but fewer than ten. The rearrangement links TRBV29-1 to TRBJ1-5; a weak D match, TRBD1 (5 bases). CDR1 SQVTM and CDR2 ANQGSEA come from the germline V gene. The CDR3 length is 14 residues. V was shortened by 5 bases and J by 7 bases, with 18 bases between the two germline ends. The CDR3 coding sequence is TGCAGCGTTATCGCGCCGGGACCCGAACAGCCCCAGCATTTT. Its translation: CSVIAPGPEQPQHF.

This clone was picked up a small number of times. This chain connects TRBV29-1 to TRBJ1-4, with D hard to call. In germline, CDR1 is SQVTM, CDR2 ANQGSEA. This CDR3 contains 11 residues. V gave up 7 bases and J gave up 4 bases, with 7 bases separating them. CDR3 sequence reads: CSGGGNEKLFF. The CDR3 DNA follows: TGCAGCGGGGGAGGTAATGAAAAACTGTTTTTT.

The gene calls are TRBV9 and TRBJ2-2, with D possibly TRBD1 on 5 matching bases. Germline-derived CDR1 and CDR2 are SGDLS and YYNGEE. V shed 2 bases and J shed 0 bases, with 8 bases lying between them. This CDR3 has 15 residues. The CDR3 bases are TGTGCCAGCAGCGTCACCAGGGCGAACACCGGGGAGCTGTTTTTT. Translated, it gives CASSVTRANTGELFF.

This chain uses TRBV5-1 with TRBJ2-5; 9 bases are shared with TRBD1. V shed 4 bases, J shed 1 base, and the junction held 5 bases outside the gene matches. CDR1 and CDR2 from the germline V gene are SGHRS and YFSETQ. This CDR3 comprises 15 residues. CDR3 coding DNA: TGCGCCAGCAGCCGGGGACAGGGAATCCAAGAGACCCAGTACTTC. Protein: CASSRGQGIQETQYF. Variable domain in full (rest from reference TRBV5-1 and TRBJ2-5): KAGVTQTPRYLIKTRGQQVTLSCSPISGHRSVSWYQQTPGQGLQFLFEYFSETQRNKGNFPGRFSGRQFSNSRSEMNVSTLELGDSALYLCASSRGQGIQETQYFGPGTRLLVL.

This clone came up a few times. The rearrangement joins TRBV27 to TRBJ2-7; 8 bases are a match to TRBD1. The CDR3 has 15 amino acids. Trimming at V came to 6 bases and at J to 1 base, leaving 8 bases not matched to a gene. Germline CDR1 is MNHEY and CDR2 is SMNVEV (reference sequence). CDR3 residues: CASRRGTGPSYEQYF. CDR3 in DNA: TGTGCCAGCAGACGCGGGACAGGACCTTCCTACGAGCAGTACTTC.

The chain carries TRBV6-1 and TRBJ2-7, with 7 bases lining up with TRBD1. The CDR3 is 16 residues long. From germline, CDR1 is MNHNS and CDR2 SASEGT. J lost 2 bases, V lost 2 bases, and 9 bases had no gene match. The CDR3: CASSESGTGVTYEQYF. The DNA for the CDR3 is TGTGCCAGCAGTGAATCAGGAACAGGGGTTACCTACGAGCAGTACTTC.

This clone was found once. V is TRBV7-9 and J is TRBJ2-5; 8 positions agree with TRBD1. This CDR3 contains 14 residues. Germline V CDR1 and CDR2: SEHNR, FQNEAQ (reference sequence). The V gene end was trimmed by 7 bases and the J gene end by 2 bases; junction bases not matched to a gene: 6. The CDR3 loop reads CASIRGRGQETQYF. The CDR3 nucleotides are TGTGCCAGCATCAGGGGGCGCGGACAAGAGACCCAGTACTTC.

The V and J genes are TRBV6-5 and TRBJ1-1; the match to TRBD1 covers 9 bases. With V trimmed by 5 bases and J by 4 bases, 5 bases remained unmatched. The length of the CDR3 is 14 residues. CDR1 and CDR2 from the germline V gene are MNHEY and SVGAGI. The DNA of the CDR3 is TGTGCCAGCAGTCCACAGGGGGCGGGCACTGAAGCTTTCTTT. Translated: CASSPQGAGTEAFF.

The chain recombines TRBV29-1 with TRBJ1-4; 11 bases fit TRBD1. This CDR3 has 13 residues. With 7 bases clipped from V and 7 bases from J, the junction kept 5 bases outside the gene matches. Germline CDR1 SQVTM, CDR2 ANQGSEA. The CDR3 sequence is CSGGQGVSEKLFF. Here the CDR3 DNA reads TGCAGCGGGGGACAGGGGGTTAGTGAAAAACTGTTTTTT.

The genes are TRBV30 and TRBJ2-3, with D possibly being TRBD1 or TRBD2 (5 bases each). This CDR3 has 13 residues. V lost 2 bases and J 3 bases, leaving 9 bases between the germline ends. The germline CDR1 and CDR2 sequences are GTSNPN and SVGIG (reference sequence). The chain's CDR3 is CAWSIGETDTQYF. The CDR3 nucleotides read TGTGCCTGGAGTATAGGGGAGACAGATACGCAGTATTTT.

This clone was counted only a few times. One base away lies a much larger clone, so this may be a sequencing read error. In the same sample, other DNA sequences code for this CDR3. The chain carries TRBV4-1 and TRBJ2-7; 12 bases match TRBD2. CDR1 MGHRA and CDR2 YSYEKL come from the germline V gene. CDR3 size: 15 residues. V trimming: 0 bases; J trimming: 6 bases; junction bases outside the gene matches: 3. The CDR3 bases are TGCGCCAGCAGCCAAGAGACTAGCGGGAGAGGCGAGCAGTACTTC. Translated, it gives CASSQETSGRGEQYF.

This clone turned up a few times. This chain connects TRBV29-1 to TRBJ1-6; D may be TRBD1 (6 bases). The CDR3 has 13 amino acids. CDR1 and CDR2 (germline): SQVTM, ANQGSEA. The V end was cut by 7 bases, the J end by 9 bases, with 16 bases between. The CDR3 region is CSALTGYGSPLHF. The CDR3 nucleotides are TGCAGCGCCCTAACAGGGTATGGTTCACCCCTCCACTTT.

J is TRBJ2-3 and V is TRBV9, with TRBD1 identical over 7 bases. Trimming at V came to 0 bases and at J to 1 base, leaving 8 bases not matched to a gene. CDR1 is SGDLS, CDR2 YYNGEE, per germline. The CDR3 is 17 residues long. CDR3 sequence: CASSVEGAGFRTDTQYF. The CDR3 DNA reads TGTGCCAGCAGCGTAGAGGGGGCAGGCTTTCGCACAGATACGCAGTATTTT.

This clone was observed a few times. The rearrangement joins TRBV10-3 to TRBJ2-7; 8 bases fit TRBD1. Germline-derived CDR1 and CDR2 are ENHRY and SYGVKD. The CDR3 sequence is 14 residues long. J lost 3 bases, V lost 5 bases, and 6 bases had no gene match. CDR3 region: CAISTGTGYYEQYF. The CDR3, as DNA: TGTGCCATCAGTACCGGGACAGGCTACTACGAGCAGTACTTC.

The chain combines TRBV14 with TRBJ2-5; the D gene could be TRBD1 or TRBD2 (5 bases each). Germline-derived CDR1 and CDR2 are SGHDN and FVKESK. V was trimmed by 3 bases and J by 5 bases, leaving 10 bases between them. CDR3 length: 13 residues. This chain's CDR3 is CASSQAGSETQYF. CDR3 coding DNA: TGTGCCAGCAGCCAGGCAGGGAGTGAGACCCAGTACTTC.

This chain joins TRBV5-1 and TRBJ2-3; 9 nucleotides agree with TRBD2. Germline V gene sequence: CDR1 SGHRS, CDR2 YFSETQ. V lost 4 bases and J lost 4; bases outside the gene matches: 10. CDR3 length equals 16 residues. For the CDR3, the DNA is TGCGCCAGCAGCCCGGCCGGGACTAGCAGGGCAGATACGCAGTATTTT. Translation: CASSPAGTSRADTQYF.

In its sample, this clone was seen many times. The V and J genes are TRBV4-1 and TRBJ2-1, with 7 bases lining up with TRBD2. The CDR3 loop spans 12 amino acids. Germline trimming cut 1 base from V and 15 bases from J; bases unmatched to any gene: 6. Germline lookup yields CDR1 MGHRA and CDR2 YSYEKL. Here the CDR3 reads CASSQVAREVFF. The CDR3 coding sequence is TGCGCCAGCAGCCAAGTAGCTCGGGAGGTGTTCTTC.

This clone was seen a handful of times. The chain links TRBV5-1 to TRBJ2-1; D is unclear. Germline V gives CDR1 SGHRS, CDR2 YFSETQ. The V gene lost 2 bases and the J gene lost 9 bases, with 12 bases spanning the gap. This CDR3 is built from 13 residues. The DNA of the CDR3 is TGCGCCAGCAGCTTAGGTAGCCCGGGTGAGCAGTTCTTC. It is translated as CASSLGSPGEQFF.

V gene TRBV4-1 combines with J gene TRBJ1-6, with D tentatively TRBD1 (6 bases). This CDR3 is 16 amino acids long. The germline V and J ends were trimmed by 3 bases and 6 bases, with 15 bases remaining between them. Germline V gene lookup returns CDR1 MGHRA and CDR2 YSYEKL. The CDR3 coding sequence is TGCGCCAGCAGCCACGGAAAGGGGACACGTAATTCACCCCTCCACTTT. Protein: CASSHGKGTRNSPLHF.

V usage is TRBV5-1 and J usage is TRBJ2-7; unclear D gene. Germline CDR1 reads SGHRS; CDR2 reads YFSETQ. The CDR3 consists of 13 residues. V lost 2 bases to trimming and J lost 3 bases, with 9 bases between them. CDR3 nucleotides: TGCGCCAGCAGCTTTGAACGGATCTACGAGCAGTACTTC. Residues: CASSFERIYEQYF.

This clone was detected only a few times. This rearrangement joins TRBV29-1 to TRBJ2-1; weak D call: TRBD2 (6 bases). Trimming cost V 3 bases and J 8 bases, with 17 bases left between them. The CDR3 runs 14 residues. Germline loops: CDR1 SQVTM, CDR2 ANQGSEA. As DNA, the CDR3 is TGCAGCGTTGACGTTAACGCGGGGATCTATGAGCAGTTCTTC. Its protein product is CSVDVNAGIYEQFF.

This clone was picked up one time. The V call is TRBV6-5, the J call TRBJ2-7; D call uncertain. CDR1 and CDR2 (germline): MNHEY, SVGAGI. The CDR3 has 14 residues. Trimming took off 0 bases at V and 7 bases at J, with 13 bases between the two ends. CDR3 residues: CASSYSSGPKEQYF. The DNA for the CDR3 is TGTGCCAGCAGTTACTCTTCCGGACCGAAAGAGCAGTACTTC.

V usage is TRBV12-5 and J usage is TRBJ1-5, with 7 positions matching TRBD1. CDR1 is LGHNT, CDR2 FRNRAP, per germline. The CDR3 is 14 amino acids. V lost 3 bases and J lost 6; bases outside the gene matches: 5. The CDR3 DNA follows: TGTGCTAGTGGTTTAGAGACAGGGACTCAGCCCCAGCATTTT. Translated: CASGLETGTQPQHF.

J is TRBJ2-7 and V is TRBV29-1; possibly TRBD1 for D (7 bases). In germline, CDR1 is SQVTM, CDR2 ANQGSEA. Trimming removed 6 bases at V and 2 bases at J, with 14 bases between. This CDR3 region has 13 residues. DNA for the CDR3: TGCAGCGTCGTGGAGGGGGCGACCTACGAGCAGTACTTC. Residues: CSVVEGATYEQYF.

The chain has TRBV6-6 and TRBJ2-7; D gene ambiguous. The CDR3 consists of 12 residues. V gave up 5 bases and J gave up 2 bases, with 7 bases separating them. Germline V gene sequence: CDR1 MNHNY, CDR2 SVGAGI (reference sequence). CDR3 protein: CASSPQAYEQYF. Here the CDR3 DNA reads TGTGCCAGCAGTCCGCAAGCCTACGAGCAGTACTTC.

CDR3 loop: CASSDRLAGEDIQYF. The CDR3 region has the DNA TGTGCCAGCAGCGACCGACTAGCGGGGGAGGACATTCAGTACTTC. V and J are TRBV7-6 and TRBJ2-4, with TRBD2 matching 12 bases. The germline V gene has CDR1 SGHVS and CDR2 FNYEAQ. V gave up 5 bases and J gave up 8 bases; unmatched junction bases: 7. The CDR3 spans 15 residues.

This clone was observed a single time. V is TRBV5-1 and J is TRBJ2-4; unclear D gene. The CDR3 has 15 residues. V was pared by 4 bases and J by 6 bases, with 17 bases between. The V gene's germline CDR1 is SGHRS and CDR2 YFSETQ. The CDR3 nucleotides are TGCGCCAGCAGCAACGAAGCGCCTACGAGAAACATTCAGTACTTC. Translated: CASSNEAPTRNIQYF.

This chain uses TRBV7-9 with TRBJ2-7; perhaps TRBD2 as D (5 bases). Trimming left V 5 bases short and J 9 bases short, with 20 bases between. The length of the CDR3 is 14 residues. Germline V gene lookup returns CDR1 SEHNR and CDR2 FQNEAQ (reference sequence). The CDR3 spells CASSGGDRGWGQYF. The CDR3 nucleotides are TGTGCCAGCAGCGGAGGAGACCGCGGCTGGGGGCAGTACTTC.

This chain uses TRBV30 with TRBJ1-5; D is undetermined. The V end lost 0 bases, the J end lost 6 bases, and 6 bases lay between the germline ends. Germline assignment: CDR1 GTSNPN and CDR2 SVGIG (reference sequence). The CDR3 spans 12 residues. The CDR3 coding sequence is TGTGCCTGGAGTGTCGGAGCTCAGCCCCAGCATTTT. Translation gives CAWSVGAQPQHF.